This T cell receptor beta chain was observed in a study of Graves' ophthalmopathy and Graves' hyperthyroidism. In the study overall: Being free of ophthalmopathy for 18 months of follow-up defined stable hyperthyroidism. Study observations and caveats: Stable hyperthyroidism and ophthalmopathy were told apart by a 13-signature model, which achieved almost 90% sensitivity and more than 75% specificity.

Amplification from RNA transcripts yielded the TCR beta CDR3 regions. A first-round RT-PCR used HTBI primers, followed by a second-round multiplex PCR. Using its own MiXCR run on the multiplex PCR reads, TCRdb lists one record per CDR3 protein. Of approximately 1.2 million distinct CDR3 sequences detected, roughly two fifths appear once; the ten largest clones hold around 10%. This clonotype has more than one count but fewer than ten. Its antigen is undetermined. The conserved closing phenylalanine or tryptophan is absent in this CDR3, likely reflecting a read error. Because the CDR3's place on the DNA is in doubt, the DNA is left out and the CDR3 is given as listed by TCRdb. The germline CDR1 and CDR2 sequences are LNHNV and YYDKDF (reference sequence). Counting both end residues, the CDR3 totals 9 amino acids.

Sequencing was carried out using peripheral blood or thyroid tissue (not recorded which). The TCR sequence derives from an adult man with Graves' hyperthyroidism. The rearrangement uses TRBV15 and TRBJ2-2; the table's D gene call, TRBD1, was not cross checked with the DNA. CDR3 sequence reads: CATSRDRVA.